A single T cell receptor beta chain is shown here with its context. This table comes from immunoSEQ multiplex PCR, and its TCRdb copy is limited to in-frame clones, with some not included. The table lists approximately 470,000 clones, 65% to 85% of them singletons. The CDR3 has 15 amino acids. Trimming left V 5 bases short and J 4 bases short, with 14 bases between. Germline V CDR1 and CDR2: SGHTA, FQGNSA. The source of the sample is a study of shared clonotypes between healthy human individuals. Sequenced: PBMCs. This TCR was sampled from a middle-aged woman in good health. Some clones in this sample may be carry-over from other donors' samples. V gene TRBV7-2 combines with J gene TRBJ2-2, with D possibly matching TRBD2 (5 bases). CDR3 region: CASSPHEGITGELFF. The CDR3 nucleotides are TGTGCCAGCAGCCCTCACGAGGGAATCACCGGGGAGCTGTTTTTT.